The present entry profiles one T cell receptor (beta chain) with its context. V lost 3 bases, J lost 3 bases, and 9 bases lay in between. The CDR3 covers 14 residues. CDR1 and CDR2 (germline): SNHLY, FYNNEI. As originally analysed: Using reference gene primer amplification, nucleated cell counts were estimated. Clones were read by immunoSEQ multiplex PCR, and TCRdb kept only the in-frame ones, dropping some. V and J calls and clone size are as listed in that table; D and trimming were resolved from the DNA. The sample shows about 190,000 clones, nearly 90% of them seen only once. The sample is drawn from a study of blood T cell repertoires in COVID-19. Study overall: Italy, Spain and the United States were the sources of the convalescent and acute COVID-19 samples. T cells, B-cell-depleted T cells, or PBMCs supplied cDNA or gDNA.

V usage is TRBV2 and J usage is TRBJ1-5, with unresolved D. This sequence originates from a man between 45 and 60 years old with acute or convalescent COVID-19. The source material was peripheral blood. DNA for the CDR3: TGTGCCAGCAGTGAGGGGAGGCTCAATCAGCCCCAGCATTTT. It translates to CASSEGRLNQPQHF.